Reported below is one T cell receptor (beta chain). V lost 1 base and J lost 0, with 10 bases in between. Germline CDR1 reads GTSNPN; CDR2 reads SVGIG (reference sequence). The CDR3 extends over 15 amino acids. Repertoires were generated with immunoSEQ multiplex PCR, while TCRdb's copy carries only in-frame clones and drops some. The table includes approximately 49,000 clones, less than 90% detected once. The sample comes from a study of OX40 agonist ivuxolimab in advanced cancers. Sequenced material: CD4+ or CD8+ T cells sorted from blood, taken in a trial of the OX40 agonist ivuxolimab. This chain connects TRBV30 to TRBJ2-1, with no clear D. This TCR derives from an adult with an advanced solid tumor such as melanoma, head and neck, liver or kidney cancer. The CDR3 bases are TGTGCCTGGAGTGAGGACGGCATCTCCTACAATGAGCAGTTCTTC. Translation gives CAWSEDGISYNEQFF.